The table lists the clone carrying this TCR beta chain with a count of one. The target antigen is unknown. The entry originates in a study of cytomegalovirus exposure and HLA in healthy donors. The study's findings and limits: An assumption of roughly uniform sequencing depth across donors underlay the presence/absence analyses.

The study ran its PCR with 60 Vbeta and 13 Jbeta primers. Sequencing was performed with immunoSEQ multiplex PCR; in TCRdb, only in-frame clones are kept and a portion is missing. The sample has some 90,000 clones, about three quarters seen once; the top ten hold under 2.5%. The CDR3 sequence is 15 residues long. V shed 3 bases and J 5 bases; nucleotides not matched to a gene: 5. Germline-derived CDR1 and CDR2 are SGDLS and YYNGEE. The sample comprised PBMCs. The rearrangement joins TRBV9 to TRBJ1-6; TRBD1 agrees at 7 bases. The clonotype was recovered from a boy between 5 and 17 years old in good health and CMV-seronegative. In nucleotides, the CDR3 is TGTGCCAGCAGCGCGACGGGACAGCATAATTCACCCCTCCACTTT. Translation gives CASSATGQHNSPLHF.